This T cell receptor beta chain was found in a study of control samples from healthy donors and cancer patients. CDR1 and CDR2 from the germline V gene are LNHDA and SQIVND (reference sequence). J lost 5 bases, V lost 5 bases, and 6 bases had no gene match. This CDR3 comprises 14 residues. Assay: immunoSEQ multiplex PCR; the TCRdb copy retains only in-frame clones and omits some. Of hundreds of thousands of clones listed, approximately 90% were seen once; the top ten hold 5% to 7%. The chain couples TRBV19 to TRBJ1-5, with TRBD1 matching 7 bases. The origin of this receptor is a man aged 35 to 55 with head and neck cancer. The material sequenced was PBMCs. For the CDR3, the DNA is TGTGCCAGTAGTCAGACAGGGCCCCATCAGCCCCAGCATTTT. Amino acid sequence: CASSQTGPHQPQHF.